The 16 T cell receptor beta chains given below trace back to one sample, sequenced in a study of OX40 agonist ivuxolimab in advanced cancers. The protocol was immunoSEQ multiplex PCR, while the TCRdb copy is restricted to in-frame clones and leaves out a portion. The table lists around 30,000 clones, about 86% of them singletons. This specimen was CD4+ or CD8+ T cells sorted from blood, taken in a trial of the OX40 agonist ivuxolimab. The receptors stem from an adult with an advanced solid tumor such as melanoma, head and neck, liver or kidney cancer.

The V gene is TRBV10-1, the J gene TRBJ1-5, with a weak D call TRBD1 (5 bases). V was pared by 3 bases and J by 4 bases, with 19 bases between. Germline CDR1 WNHNN, CDR2 SYGVQD (reference sequence). The CDR3 spans 17 residues. The CDR3 protein is CASSDEQVKFPNQPQHF. DNA of the CDR3: TGCGCCAGCAGTGATGAACAGGTAAAATTCCCAAATCAGCCCCAGCATTTT.

Comments on this clone: Germline and junction disagree at one end, which may indicate a read error. The rearrangement links TRBV7-2 to TRBJ2-3; D possibly corresponds to TRBD2 (6 bases). The V gene's germline CDR1 is SGHTA and CDR2 FQGNSA. This CDR3 comprises 16 residues. In nucleotides, the CDR3 is TGTGCCAGCAGTTTAGGAGATGGGACTTTCACAGATACGCAGTATTTT. It codes for CASSLGDGTFTDTQYF.

The rearrangement uses TRBV28 and TRBJ1-2; D perhaps matches TRBD1 (5 bases). CDR1 is MDHEN, CDR2 SYDVKM, per germline. CDR3 length equals 14 residues. Trimming stripped 6 bases from V and 2 bases from J, with 13 bases between. CDR3 DNA: TGTGCCAGCAGCCTCCCGGGGGTAAACTATGGCTACACCTTC. Protein: CASSLPGVNYGYTF.

This clone was counted between two and nine times. The chain links TRBV10-3 to TRBJ1-2; 7 bases match TRBD1. Trimming removed 0 bases from V and 3 bases from J; junction bases left unmatched: 10. Per the germline V gene, CDR1 is ENHRY and CDR2 is SYGVKD. This CDR3 region has 17 residues. The CDR3 DNA reads as TGTGCCATCAGTGAGTCCGACCGACAGGGTCAAGACTATGGCTACACCTTC. Protein: CAISESDRQGQDYGYTF.

The chain links TRBV7-2 to TRBJ2-5; D is perhaps TRBD2 (5 bases). The CDR3 contains 15 residues. Trimming stripped 2 bases from V and 7 bases from J, with 17 bases between. Germline loops: CDR1 SGHTA, CDR2 FQGNSA. The CDR3 sequence: CASSLTGSSGSTQYF. As DNA, the CDR3 is TGTGCCAGCAGCTTAACGGGCTCATCGGGATCGACCCAGTACTTC. The full variable domain, completed using reference TRBV7-2 and TRBJ2-5, is GAGVSQSPSNKVTEKGKDVELRCDPISGHTALYWYRQSLGQGLEFLIYFQGNSAPDKSGLPSDRFSAERTGGSVSTLTIQRTQQEDSAVYLCASSLTGSSGSTQYFGPGTRLLVL.

This chain joins TRBV11-2 and TRBJ2-5; the D gene is possibly TRBD2 (6 bases). Deletions cut 1 base from V and 2 bases from J, with 23 bases between. CDR1 is SGHAT, CDR2 FQNNGV, per germline. This CDR3 spans 19 amino acids. In DNA, the CDR3 is TGTGCCAGCAGCTTAGCTTTCGGTAATTTGGGGGGTCCACAAGAGACCCAGTACTTC. Translation gives CASSLAFGNLGGPQETQYF. Using reference TRBV11-2 and TRBJ2-5 for the parts outside the CDR3, the full variable domain is EAGVAQSPRYKIIEKRQSVAFWCNPISGHATLYWYQQILGQGPKLLIQFQNNGVVDDSQLPKDRFSAERLKGVDSTLKIQPAKLEDSAVYLCASSLAFGNLGGPQETQYFGPGTRLLVL.

This clone was observed a single time. V is TRBV9 and J is TRBJ2-3, with a weak D call TRBD2 (6 bases). CDR1 is SGDLS and CDR2 is YYNGEE in the germline V gene. The CDR3 sequence is 18 residues long. V lost 0 bases and J 4 bases, leaving 21 bases between the germline ends. The CDR3 nucleotides read TGTGCCAGCAGCGTAGCGGGAGCCCCGAGGTTCGGCGCAGATACGCAGTATTTT. The encoded protein is CASSVAGAPRFGADTQYF.

The CDR3 region has the DNA TGCAGCGTTTATAGCGGTTTGTTGAATGAGCAGTTCTTC. It specifies CSVYSGLLNEQFF. V gene TRBV29-1 combines with J gene TRBJ2-1; TRBD2 might be the D (6 bases). The CDR3 length is 13 residues. Between the trimmed V and J ends, which lost 5 bases and 7 bases, there was a span of 15 bases. Per the germline V gene, CDR1 is SQVTM and CDR2 is ANQGSEA.

The chain combines TRBV29-1 with TRBJ2-2; D tentatively fits TRBD1 or TRBD2 (5 bases each). Trimming took off 0 bases at V and 6 bases at J, with 14 bases between the two ends. The germline V gene has CDR1 SQVTM and CDR2 ANQGSEA. This CDR3 is built from 15 residues. CDR3 protein: CSVEDRGGGPGELFF. DNA of the CDR3: TGCAGCGTTGAAGATCGGGGCGGAGGACCCGGGGAGCTGTTTTTT.

The V gene is TRBV19, the J gene TRBJ2-7, with 8 positions matching TRBD1. CDR1 and CDR2 from the germline V gene are LNHDA and SQIVND (reference sequence). The length of the CDR3 is 15 residues. The V and J ends lost 5 bases and 2 bases, in that order; junction bases with no gene match: 8. The CDR3, as DNA: TGTGCCAGTAGTGGCGGCAGGGGGCCGGCCTACGAGCAGTACTTC. Encoded protein: CASSGGRGPAYEQYF.

The chain has TRBV20-1 and TRBJ1-1, with D unclear. The V gene's germline CDR1 is DFQATT and CDR2 SNEGSKA (reference sequence). Deletions cut 8 bases from V and 1 base from J, with 8 bases between. This CDR3 has 11 amino acids. The CDR3 nucleotides are TGCAGTTCTCCAGCGAACACTGAAGCTTTCTTT. This sequence encodes CSSPANTEAFF.

V is TRBV7-6 and J is TRBJ2-3, with D perhaps being TRBD1 or TRBD2 (6 bases each). Germline loops: CDR1 SGHVS, CDR2 FNYEAQ. There are 20 residues in the CDR3. The ends were cut back, 3 bases at V and 1 base at J, with 26 bases in the middle. CDR3 nucleotides: TGTGCCAGCAGCTTCGGTATAGAACGGGGGCACCATTCCCGCACAGATACGCAGTATTTT. It encodes CASSFGIERGHHSRTDTQYF. The whole variable domain, remainder taken from reference TRBV7-6 and TRBJ2-3, is GAGVSQSPRYKVTKRGQDVALRCDPISGHVSLYWYRQALGQGPEFLTYFNYEAQQDKSGLPNDRFSAERPEGSISTLTIQRTEQRDSAMYRCASSFGIERGHHSRTDTQYFGPGTRLTVL.

The chain links TRBV9 to TRBJ1-5, with D perhaps matching TRBD1 (5 bases). Per the germline V gene, CDR1 is SGDLS and CDR2 is YYNGEE. The CDR3 is made up of 14 amino acids. Between the trimmed V and J ends, which lost 3 bases and 0 bases, there was a span of 7 bases. The CDR3: CASSGGDSNQPQHF. The CDR3 DNA follows: TGTGCCAGCAGCGGGGGGGATAGCAATCAGCCCCAGCATTTT.

This clone was counted a single time. The chain has TRBV4-3 and TRBJ2-2; possibly TRBD2 for D (6 bases). V lost 5 bases, J lost 0 bases, and 13 bases lay in between. The CDR3 is 16 amino acids. Per the germline V gene, CDR1 is LGHNA and CDR2 is YSLEER. The CDR3 nucleotides are TGCGCCAGCAGCGTTGTGGTAGCGGCGAACACCGGGGAGCTGTTTTTT. This codes for CASSVVVAANTGELFF.

The J gene is TRBJ2-7, the V gene TRBV6-1; 8 positions match TRBD1. This CDR3 is 12 amino acids long. Trimming at V came to 8 bases and at J to 2 bases, leaving 2 bases not matched to a gene. Germline CDR1 reads MNHNS; CDR2 reads SASEGT. CDR3 sequence reads: CASSGGAYEQYF. CDR3 nucleotides: TGTGCCAGCTCAGGGGGCGCCTACGAGCAGTACTTC.

The V and J genes are TRBV28 and TRBJ2-3, with D possibly matching TRBD1 (7 bases). Germline CDR1 reads MDHEN; CDR2 reads SYDVKM. The V and J ends lost 5 bases and 6 bases respectively, with 12 bases between them. The CDR3 extends over 13 amino acids. The CDR3 region is CASSESGGDTQYF. CDR3 coding DNA: TGTGCCAGCAGTGAATCAGGGGGGGATACGCAGTATTTT.